The entry that follows covers one T cell receptor beta chain sequence. Profiling relied on immunoSEQ multiplex PCR, and the TCRdb table lists in-frame clones only, not all of them. The sample consists of about 130,000 clones, roughly 83% of them appearing once. Membership in each cohort depended on participant-reported clinical history. All recovered Cohort 3 donors got two negative PCRs, got clearance, or saw symptom resolution. The data derive from a study of blood T cell repertoires in COVID-19. Study details: Acute and convalescent COVID-19 specimens originated in the United States, Italy and Spain.

Germline lookup yields CDR1 LGHNA and CDR2 YNFKEQ. Trimming took 3 bases from V and 3 from J, leaving 11 bases between them. CDR3 length: 14 residues. The sample was PBMCs or T cells enriched from blood (not recorded which). The V and J genes are TRBV4-2 and TRBJ1-1; a possible D gene is TRBD1 (5 bases). This TCR derives from a man aged 45 to 65 who had recovered from COVID-19. Here the CDR3 reads CASSQGGVDTEAFF. The CDR3 nucleotides read TGTGCCAGCAGCCAGGGAGGGGTGGACACTGAAGCTTTCTTT.